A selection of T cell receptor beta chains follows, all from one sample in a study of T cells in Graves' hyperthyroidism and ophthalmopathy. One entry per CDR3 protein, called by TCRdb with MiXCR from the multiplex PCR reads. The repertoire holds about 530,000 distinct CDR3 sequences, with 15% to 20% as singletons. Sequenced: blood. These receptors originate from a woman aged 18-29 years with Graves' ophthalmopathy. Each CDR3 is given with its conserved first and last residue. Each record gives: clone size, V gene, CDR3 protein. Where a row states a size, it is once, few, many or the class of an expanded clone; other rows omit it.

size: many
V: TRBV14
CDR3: CASSQEGGGLASNEQFF

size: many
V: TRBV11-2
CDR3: CASSLLTPNEQFF

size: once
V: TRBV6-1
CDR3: CASSEAPGSYYGYTF

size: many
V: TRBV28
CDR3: CASMGPPLGNQPQHF

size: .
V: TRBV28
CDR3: CASSLSGTSGTTIGDEQFF

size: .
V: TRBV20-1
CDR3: CSAALRGDSPLHF

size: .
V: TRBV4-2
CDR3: CASSPPGLAGGVFF

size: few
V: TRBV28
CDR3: CASSFRDSLAYGYTF

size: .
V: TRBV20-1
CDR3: CSAREPGLGGDTQYF

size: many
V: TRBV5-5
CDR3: CASRQFSYNEQFF

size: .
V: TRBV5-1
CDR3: CASSSGIAGVSEQFF

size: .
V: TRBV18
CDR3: CASSGDRATNEKLFF

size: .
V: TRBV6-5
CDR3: CASSFGQGVFYEQYF

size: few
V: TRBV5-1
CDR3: CASSLIGGPTDTQYF

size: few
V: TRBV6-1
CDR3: CASSVGHHTDTQYF

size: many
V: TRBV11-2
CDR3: CASSPGTGSLGEQYF

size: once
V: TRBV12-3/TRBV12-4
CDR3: CASRIRDRAYQPQHF

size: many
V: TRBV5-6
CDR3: CASSDGIPDRAGYGYTF

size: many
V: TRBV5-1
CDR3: CASRGDRATGELFF

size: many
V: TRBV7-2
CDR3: CASRGPGQAETQYF

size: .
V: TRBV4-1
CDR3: CASGPARGQLLAFF

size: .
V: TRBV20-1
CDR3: CSAPAKREAIRELFF

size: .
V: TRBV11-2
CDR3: CASSLAGILSAGNTIYF

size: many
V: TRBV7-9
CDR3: CASSLGGHGTEAFF

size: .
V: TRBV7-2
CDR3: CASSSAPGPLAKNIQYF

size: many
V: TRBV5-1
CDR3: CASSRGLAGGSNTGELFF

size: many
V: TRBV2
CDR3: CASQTDSGNTIYF

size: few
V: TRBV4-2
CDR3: CASSQDLGQYEQYF

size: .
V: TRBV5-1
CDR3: CASSPGQGYEAFF

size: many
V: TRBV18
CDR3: CASSPPVAGGYNEQFF

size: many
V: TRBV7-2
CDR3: CASSVSVSSYNEQFF

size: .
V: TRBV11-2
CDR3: CASSLRTSGNYEQYF

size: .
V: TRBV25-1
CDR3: CASSETWTGGYQETQYF

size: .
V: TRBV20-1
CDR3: CSAHPMTEYDEQFF

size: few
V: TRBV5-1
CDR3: CASSLAPGARETQYF

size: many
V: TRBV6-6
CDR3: CASSYWDREGYTF

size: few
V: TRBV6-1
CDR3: CASSRGGAGTGELFF

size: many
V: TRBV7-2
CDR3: CASSRQGGSYEQYF

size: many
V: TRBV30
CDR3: CAWSPTSGGGSQFF

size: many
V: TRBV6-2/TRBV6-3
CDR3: CASSPGRGIGTDTQYF

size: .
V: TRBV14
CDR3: CASSQWTGLDEQYF

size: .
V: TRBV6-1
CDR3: CASSKTGENIQYF

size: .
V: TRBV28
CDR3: CASSKGPADTQYF

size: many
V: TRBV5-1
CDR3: CASSLGPGRGTEAFF

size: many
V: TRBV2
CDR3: CASTRLAGEYNEQFF